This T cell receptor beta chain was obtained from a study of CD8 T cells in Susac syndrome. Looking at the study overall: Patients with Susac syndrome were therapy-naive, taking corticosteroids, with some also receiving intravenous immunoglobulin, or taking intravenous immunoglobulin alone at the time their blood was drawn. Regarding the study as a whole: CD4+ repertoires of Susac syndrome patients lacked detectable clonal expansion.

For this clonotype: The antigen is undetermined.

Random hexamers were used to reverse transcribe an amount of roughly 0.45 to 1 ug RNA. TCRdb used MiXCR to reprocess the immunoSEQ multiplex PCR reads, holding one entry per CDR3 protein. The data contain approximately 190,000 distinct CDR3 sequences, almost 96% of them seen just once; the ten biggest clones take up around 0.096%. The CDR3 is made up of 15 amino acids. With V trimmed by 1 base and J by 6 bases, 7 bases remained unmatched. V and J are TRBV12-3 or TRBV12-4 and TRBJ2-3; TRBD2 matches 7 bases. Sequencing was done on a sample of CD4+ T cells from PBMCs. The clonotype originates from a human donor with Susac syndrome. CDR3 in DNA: TGTGCCAGCAGTTTAGGTACCGGGGGGATGGATACGCAGTATTTT. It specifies CASSLGTGGMDTQYF.